The 2 T cell receptor beta chains listed next were all sequenced from one sample in a study of blood T cell repertoires in COVID-19. Assay: immunoSEQ multiplex PCR; the TCRdb copy retains only in-frame clones and omits some. The table lists around 150,000 clones, approximately 79% of them singletons. The material sequenced was peripheral blood. Receptors were obtained from a woman of 80 years or more with acute or convalescent COVID-19.

The chain combines TRBV5-1 with TRBJ2-5, with TRBD1 matching over 10 bases. Per the germline V gene, CDR1 is SGHRS and CDR2 is YFSETQ. The V gene end was trimmed by 4 bases and the J gene end by 4 bases; junction bases not matched to a gene: 1. CDR3 length: 13 amino acids. In DNA form, the CDR3 reads TGCGCCAGCAGCGACAGGGGGCTAGAGACCCAGTACTTC. It yields the protein CASSDRGLETQYF. The complete variable domain, with remaining parts taken from reference TRBV5-1 and TRBJ2-5, reads KAGVTQTPRYLIKTRGQQVTLSCSPISGHRSVSWYQQTPGQGLQFLFEYFSETQRNKGNFPGRFSGRQFSNSRSEMNVSTLELGDSALYLCASSDRGLETQYFGPGTRLLVL.

The CDR3 bases are TGCGCCAGCAGTGAGTCGACATTAGCGTATCCGAACACCGGGGAGCTGTTTTTT. Its translation is CASSESTLAYPNTGELFF. The chain couples TRBV10-1 to TRBJ2-2, with D tentatively TRBD2 (5 bases). The V end was cut by 0 bases, the J end by 0 bases, with 14 bases between. The CDR3 is 18 residues long. Germline CDR1 reads WNHNN; CDR2 reads SYGVQD (reference sequence).